This is a list of T cell receptor beta chains from one sample in a study of cytomegalovirus exposure and HLA in healthy donors. The method was immunoSEQ multiplex PCR; TCRdb's version includes in-frame clones alone and lacks a portion of them. This sample has tens of thousands of clones, with 75% to 85% found just once. The sequenced sample was PBMCs. These receptors were taken from a woman in her thirties or forties in good health and CMV-seropositive. Both conserved end residues are trimmed from each CDR3. Fields, in order: V gene, J gene, CDR3 protein.

>TRBV19|TRBJ1-1
ASGDPVMNTEAF
>TRBV11-3|TRBJ2-2
ASNNPTEGVDTGELF
>TRBV7-3|TRBJ1-4
ASSFGKGAGEKLF
>TRBV10-3|TRBJ1-1
AISSGTGGGGTEAF
>TRBV7-2|TRBJ1-2
ASSLEVLSNYGYT
>TRBV6-6|TRBJ2-3
ASRRGSTDTQY
>TRBV29-1|TRBJ1-2
SVTGRRSGYT
>TRBV19|TRBJ1-1
ASSMRRGGTEAF
>TRBV7-3|TRBJ2-1
ASSLISSGYNEQF
>TRBV6-4|TRBJ2-1
ASRGGERTSGLYNEQF
>TRBV5-1|TRBJ2-7
ASSLQGQGREVQY
>TRBV27|TRBJ1-5
ASSSGSWSNQPQH
>TRBV30|TRBJ1-5
AWSDLDSNQPQH